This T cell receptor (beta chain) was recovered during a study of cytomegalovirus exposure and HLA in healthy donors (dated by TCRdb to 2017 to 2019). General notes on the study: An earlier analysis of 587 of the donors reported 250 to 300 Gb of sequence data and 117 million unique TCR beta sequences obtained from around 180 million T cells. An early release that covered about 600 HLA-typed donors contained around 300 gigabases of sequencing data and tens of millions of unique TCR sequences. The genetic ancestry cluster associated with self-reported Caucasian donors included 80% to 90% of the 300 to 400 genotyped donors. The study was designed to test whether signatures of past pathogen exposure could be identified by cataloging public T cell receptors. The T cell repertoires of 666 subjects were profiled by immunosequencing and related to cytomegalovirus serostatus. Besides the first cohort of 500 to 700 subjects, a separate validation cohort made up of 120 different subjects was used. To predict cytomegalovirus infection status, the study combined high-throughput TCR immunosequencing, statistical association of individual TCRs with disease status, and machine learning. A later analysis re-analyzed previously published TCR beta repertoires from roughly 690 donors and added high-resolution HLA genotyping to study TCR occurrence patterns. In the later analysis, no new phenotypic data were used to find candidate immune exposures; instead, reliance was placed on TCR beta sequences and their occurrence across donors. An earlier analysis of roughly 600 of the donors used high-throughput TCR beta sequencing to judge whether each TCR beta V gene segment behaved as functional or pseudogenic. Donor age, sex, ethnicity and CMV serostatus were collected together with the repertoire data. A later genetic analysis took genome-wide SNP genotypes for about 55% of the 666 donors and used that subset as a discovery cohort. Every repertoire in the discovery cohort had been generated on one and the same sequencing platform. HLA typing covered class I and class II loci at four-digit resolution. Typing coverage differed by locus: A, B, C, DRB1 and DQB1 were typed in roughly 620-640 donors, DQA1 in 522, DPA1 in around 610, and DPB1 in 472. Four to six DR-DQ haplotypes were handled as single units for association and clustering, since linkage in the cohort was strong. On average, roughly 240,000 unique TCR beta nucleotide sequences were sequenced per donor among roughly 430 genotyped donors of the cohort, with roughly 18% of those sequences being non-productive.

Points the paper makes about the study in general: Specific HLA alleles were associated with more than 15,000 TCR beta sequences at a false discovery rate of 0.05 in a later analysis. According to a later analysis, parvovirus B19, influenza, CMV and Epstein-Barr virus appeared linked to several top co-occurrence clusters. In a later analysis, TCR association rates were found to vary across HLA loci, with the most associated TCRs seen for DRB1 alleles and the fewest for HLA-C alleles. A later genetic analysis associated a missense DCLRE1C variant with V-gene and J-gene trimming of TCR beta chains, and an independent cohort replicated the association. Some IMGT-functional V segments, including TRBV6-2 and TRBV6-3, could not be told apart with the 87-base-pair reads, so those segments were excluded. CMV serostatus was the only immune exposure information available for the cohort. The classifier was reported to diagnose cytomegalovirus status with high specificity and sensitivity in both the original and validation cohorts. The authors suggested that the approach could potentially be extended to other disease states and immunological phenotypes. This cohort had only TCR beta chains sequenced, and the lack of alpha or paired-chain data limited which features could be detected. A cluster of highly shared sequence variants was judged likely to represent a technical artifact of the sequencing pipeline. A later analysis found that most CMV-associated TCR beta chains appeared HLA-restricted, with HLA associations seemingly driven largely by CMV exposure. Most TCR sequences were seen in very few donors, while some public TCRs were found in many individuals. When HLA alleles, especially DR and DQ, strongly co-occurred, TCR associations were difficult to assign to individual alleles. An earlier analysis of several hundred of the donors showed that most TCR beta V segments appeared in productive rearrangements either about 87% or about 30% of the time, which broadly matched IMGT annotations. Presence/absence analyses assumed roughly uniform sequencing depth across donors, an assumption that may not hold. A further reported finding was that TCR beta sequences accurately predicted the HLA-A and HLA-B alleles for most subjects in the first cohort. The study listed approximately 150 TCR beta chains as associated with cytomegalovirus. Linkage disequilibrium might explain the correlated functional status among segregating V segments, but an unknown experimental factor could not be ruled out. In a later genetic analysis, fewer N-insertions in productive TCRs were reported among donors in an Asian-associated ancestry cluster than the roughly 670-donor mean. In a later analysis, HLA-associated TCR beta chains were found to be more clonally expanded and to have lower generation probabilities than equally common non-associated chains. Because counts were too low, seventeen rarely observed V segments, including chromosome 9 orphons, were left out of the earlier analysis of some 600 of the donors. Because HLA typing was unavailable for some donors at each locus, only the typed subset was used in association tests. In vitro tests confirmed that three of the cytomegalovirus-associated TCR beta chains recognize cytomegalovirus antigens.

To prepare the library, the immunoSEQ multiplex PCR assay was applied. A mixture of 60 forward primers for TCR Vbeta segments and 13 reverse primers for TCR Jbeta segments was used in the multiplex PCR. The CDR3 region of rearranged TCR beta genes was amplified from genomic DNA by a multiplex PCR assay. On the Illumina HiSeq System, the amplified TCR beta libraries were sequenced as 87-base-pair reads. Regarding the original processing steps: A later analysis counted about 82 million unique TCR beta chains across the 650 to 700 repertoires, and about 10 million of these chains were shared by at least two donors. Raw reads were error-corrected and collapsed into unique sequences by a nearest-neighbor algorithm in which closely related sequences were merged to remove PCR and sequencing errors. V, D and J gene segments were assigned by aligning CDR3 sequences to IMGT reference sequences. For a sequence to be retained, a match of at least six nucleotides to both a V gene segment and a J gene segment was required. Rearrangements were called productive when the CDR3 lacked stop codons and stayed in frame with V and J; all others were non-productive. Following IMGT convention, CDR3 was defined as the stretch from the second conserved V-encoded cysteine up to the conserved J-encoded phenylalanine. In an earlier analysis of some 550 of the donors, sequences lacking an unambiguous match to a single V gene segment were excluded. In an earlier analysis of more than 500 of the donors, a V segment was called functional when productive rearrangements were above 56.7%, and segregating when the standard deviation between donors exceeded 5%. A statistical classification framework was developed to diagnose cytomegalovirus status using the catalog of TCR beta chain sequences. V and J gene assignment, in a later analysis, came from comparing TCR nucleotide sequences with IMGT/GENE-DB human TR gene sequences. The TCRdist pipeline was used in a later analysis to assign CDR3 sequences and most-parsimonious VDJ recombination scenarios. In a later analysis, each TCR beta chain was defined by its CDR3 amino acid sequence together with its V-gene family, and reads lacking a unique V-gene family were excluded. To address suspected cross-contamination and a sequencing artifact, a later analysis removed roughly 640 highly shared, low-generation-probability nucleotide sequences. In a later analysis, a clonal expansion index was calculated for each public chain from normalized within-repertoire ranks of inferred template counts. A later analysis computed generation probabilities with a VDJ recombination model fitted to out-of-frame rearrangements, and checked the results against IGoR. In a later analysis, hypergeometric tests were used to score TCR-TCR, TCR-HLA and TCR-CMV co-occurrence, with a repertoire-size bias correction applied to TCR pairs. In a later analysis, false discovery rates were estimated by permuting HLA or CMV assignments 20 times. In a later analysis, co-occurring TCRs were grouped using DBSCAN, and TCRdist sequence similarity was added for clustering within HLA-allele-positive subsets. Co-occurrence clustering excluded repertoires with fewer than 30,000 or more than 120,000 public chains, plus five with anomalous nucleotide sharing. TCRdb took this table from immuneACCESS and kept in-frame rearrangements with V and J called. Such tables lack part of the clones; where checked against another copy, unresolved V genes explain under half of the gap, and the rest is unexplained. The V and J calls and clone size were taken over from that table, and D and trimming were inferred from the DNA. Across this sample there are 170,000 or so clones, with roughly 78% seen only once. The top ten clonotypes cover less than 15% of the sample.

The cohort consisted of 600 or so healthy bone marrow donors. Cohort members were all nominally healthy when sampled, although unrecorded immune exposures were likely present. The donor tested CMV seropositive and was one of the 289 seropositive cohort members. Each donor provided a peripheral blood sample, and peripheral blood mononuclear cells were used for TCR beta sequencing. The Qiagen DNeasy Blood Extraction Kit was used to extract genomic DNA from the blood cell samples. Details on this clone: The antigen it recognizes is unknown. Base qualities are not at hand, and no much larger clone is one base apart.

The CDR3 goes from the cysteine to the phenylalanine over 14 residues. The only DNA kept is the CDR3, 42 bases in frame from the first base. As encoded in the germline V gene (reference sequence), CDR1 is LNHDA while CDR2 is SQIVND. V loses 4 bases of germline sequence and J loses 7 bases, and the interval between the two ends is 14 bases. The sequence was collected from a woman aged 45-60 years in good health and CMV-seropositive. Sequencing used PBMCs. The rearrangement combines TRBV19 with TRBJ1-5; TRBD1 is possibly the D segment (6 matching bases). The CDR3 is CASSNRDDKQPQHF. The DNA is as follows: TGTGCCAGTAGTAACAGGGACGATAAACAGCCCCAGCATTTT. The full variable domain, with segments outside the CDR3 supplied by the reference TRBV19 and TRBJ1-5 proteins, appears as DGGITQSPKYLFRKEGQNVTLSCEQNLNHDAMYWYRQDPGQGLRLIYYSQIVNDFQKGDIAEGYSVSREKKESFPLTVTSAQKNPTAFYLCASSNRDDKQPQHFGDGTRLSIL.